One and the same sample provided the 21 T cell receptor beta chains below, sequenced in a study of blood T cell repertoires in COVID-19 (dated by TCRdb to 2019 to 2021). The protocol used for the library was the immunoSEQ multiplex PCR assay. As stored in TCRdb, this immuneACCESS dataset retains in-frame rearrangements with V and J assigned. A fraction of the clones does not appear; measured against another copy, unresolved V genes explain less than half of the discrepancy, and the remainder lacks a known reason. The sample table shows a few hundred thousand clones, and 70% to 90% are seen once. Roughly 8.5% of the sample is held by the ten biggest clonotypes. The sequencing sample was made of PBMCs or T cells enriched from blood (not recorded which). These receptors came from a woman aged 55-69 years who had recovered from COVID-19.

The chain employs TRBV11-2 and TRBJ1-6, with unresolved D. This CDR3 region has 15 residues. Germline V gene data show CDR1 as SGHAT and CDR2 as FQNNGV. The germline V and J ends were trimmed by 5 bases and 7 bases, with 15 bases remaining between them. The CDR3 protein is CASSARAGDNSPLHF. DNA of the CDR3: TGTGCCAGCAGCGCTAGAGCTGGCGACAATTCACCCCTCCACTTT. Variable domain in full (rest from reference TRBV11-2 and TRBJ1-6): EAGVAQSPRYKIIEKRQSVAFWCNPISGHATLYWYQQILGQGPKLLIQFQNNGVVDDSQLPKDRFSAERLKGVDSTLKIQPAKLEDSAVYLCASSARAGDNSPLHFGNGTRLTVT.

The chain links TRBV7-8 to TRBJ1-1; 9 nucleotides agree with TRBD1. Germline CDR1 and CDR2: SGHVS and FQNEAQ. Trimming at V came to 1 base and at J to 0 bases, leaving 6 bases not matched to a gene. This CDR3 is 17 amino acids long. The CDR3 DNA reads TGTGCCAGCAGCTTAGAACAGGGGGCCGGTATGAACACTGAAGCTTTCTTT. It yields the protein CASSLEQGAGMNTEAFF.

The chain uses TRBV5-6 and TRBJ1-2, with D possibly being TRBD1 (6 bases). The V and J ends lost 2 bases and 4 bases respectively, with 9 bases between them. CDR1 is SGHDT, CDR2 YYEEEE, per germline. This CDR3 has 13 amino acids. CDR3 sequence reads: CASSFRGLYGYTF. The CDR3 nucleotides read TGTGCCAGCAGCTTCAGGGGTCTCTATGGCTACACCTTC.

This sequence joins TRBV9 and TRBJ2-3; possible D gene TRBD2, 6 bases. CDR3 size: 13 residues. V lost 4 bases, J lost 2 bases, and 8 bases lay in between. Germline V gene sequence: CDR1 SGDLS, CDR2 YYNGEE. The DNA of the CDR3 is TGTGCCAGCAGCCGGAGGGTCACAGATACGCAGTATTTT. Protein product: CASSRRVTDTQYF. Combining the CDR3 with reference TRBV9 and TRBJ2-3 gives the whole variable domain DSGVTQTPKHLITATGQRVTLRCSPRSGDLSVYWYQQSLDQGLQFLIQYYNGEERAKGNILERFSAQQFPDLHSELNLSSLELGDSALYFCASSRRVTDTQYFGPGTRLTVL.

The CDR3 DNA reads TGTGCCAGCAGTCTTGGGACAGTACGTGGCTACACCTTC. Protein: CASSLGTVRGYTF. This chain links TRBV9 with TRBJ1-2; 7 bases line up with TRBD1. Germline-derived CDR1 and CDR2 are SGDLS and YYNGEE. This CDR3 comprises 13 residues. The V and J ends lost 5 bases and 7 bases, in that order; junction bases with no gene match: 8.

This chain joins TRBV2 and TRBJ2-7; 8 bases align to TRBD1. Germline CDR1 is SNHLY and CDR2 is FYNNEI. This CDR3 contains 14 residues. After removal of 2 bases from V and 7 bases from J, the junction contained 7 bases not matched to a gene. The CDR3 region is CASSELTGGREQYF. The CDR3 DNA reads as TGTGCCAGCAGTGAATTAACAGGGGGTAGGGAGCAGTACTTC.

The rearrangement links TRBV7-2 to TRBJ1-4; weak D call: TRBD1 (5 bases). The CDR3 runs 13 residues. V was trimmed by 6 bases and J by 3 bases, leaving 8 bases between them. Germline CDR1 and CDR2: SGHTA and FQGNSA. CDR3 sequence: CASSPGPNEKLFF. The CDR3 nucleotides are TGTGCCAGCAGTCCAGGGCCTAATGAAAAACTGTTTTTT.

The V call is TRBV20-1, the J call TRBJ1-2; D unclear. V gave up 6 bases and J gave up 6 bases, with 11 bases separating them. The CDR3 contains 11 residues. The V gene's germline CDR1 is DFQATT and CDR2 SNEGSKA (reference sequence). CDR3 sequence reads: CSAAAHDGYTF. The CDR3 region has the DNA TGCAGTGCAGCCGCCCACGATGGCTACACCTTC.

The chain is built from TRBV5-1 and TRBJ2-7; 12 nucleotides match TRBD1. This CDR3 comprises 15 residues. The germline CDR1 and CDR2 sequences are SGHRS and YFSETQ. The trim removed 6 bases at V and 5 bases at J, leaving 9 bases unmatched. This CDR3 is CASTLPGQGANEQYF. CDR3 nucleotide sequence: TGCGCCAGCACCCTTCCGGGACAGGGGGCAAACGAGCAGTACTTC.

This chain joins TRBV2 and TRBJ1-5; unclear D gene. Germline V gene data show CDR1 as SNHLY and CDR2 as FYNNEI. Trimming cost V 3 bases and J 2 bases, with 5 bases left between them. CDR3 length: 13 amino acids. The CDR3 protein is CASSEAGNQPQHF. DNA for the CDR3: TGTGCCAGCAGTGAGGCGGGCAATCAGCCCCAGCATTTT.

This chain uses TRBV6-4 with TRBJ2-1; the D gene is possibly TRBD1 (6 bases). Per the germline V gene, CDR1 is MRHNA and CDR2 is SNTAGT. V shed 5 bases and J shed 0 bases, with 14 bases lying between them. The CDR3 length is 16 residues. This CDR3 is CASSHSGTSSYNEQFF. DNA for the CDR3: TGTGCCAGCAGTCATTCCGGGACAAGCTCCTACAATGAGCAGTTCTTC.

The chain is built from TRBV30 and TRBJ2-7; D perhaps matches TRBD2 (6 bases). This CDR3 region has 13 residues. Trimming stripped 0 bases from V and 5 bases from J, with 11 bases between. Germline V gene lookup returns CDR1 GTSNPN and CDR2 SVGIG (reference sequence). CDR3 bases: TGTGCCTGGAGTGTTAACGGAGGGCACGAGCAGTACTTC. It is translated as CAWSVNGGHEQYF.

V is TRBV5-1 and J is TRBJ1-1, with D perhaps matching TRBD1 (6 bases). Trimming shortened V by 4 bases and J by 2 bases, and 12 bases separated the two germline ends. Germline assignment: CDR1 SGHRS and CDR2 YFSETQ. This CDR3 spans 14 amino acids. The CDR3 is CASSLRGFNTEAFF. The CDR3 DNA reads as TGCGCCAGCAGCCTGAGGGGGTTCAACACTGAAGCTTTCTTT.

The CDR3 is CASSDSWTGQGNAGELFF. CDR3 sequence (DNA): TGTGCCAGCAGTGACTCTTGGACGGGACAGGGCAACGCCGGGGAGCTGTTTTTT. V is TRBV6-4 and J is TRBJ2-2, with 9 bases matching TRBD1. Germline CDR1 and CDR2: MRHNA and SNTAGT. V shed 0 bases, J shed 6 bases, and the junction held 11 bases outside the gene matches. This CDR3 has 18 amino acids.

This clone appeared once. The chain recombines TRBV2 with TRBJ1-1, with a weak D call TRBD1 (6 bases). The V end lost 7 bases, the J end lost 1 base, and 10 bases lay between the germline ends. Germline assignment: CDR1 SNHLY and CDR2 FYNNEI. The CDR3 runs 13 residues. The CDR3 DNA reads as TGTGCCAGCAACATGGACAGGAACACTGAAGCTTTCTTT. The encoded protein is CASNMDRNTEAFF.

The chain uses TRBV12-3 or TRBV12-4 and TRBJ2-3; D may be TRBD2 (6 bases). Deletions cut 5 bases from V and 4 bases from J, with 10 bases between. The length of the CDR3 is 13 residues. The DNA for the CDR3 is TGTGCCAGCAGTCGACTAGGTTCAGATACGCAGTATTTT. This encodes CASSRLGSDTQYF.

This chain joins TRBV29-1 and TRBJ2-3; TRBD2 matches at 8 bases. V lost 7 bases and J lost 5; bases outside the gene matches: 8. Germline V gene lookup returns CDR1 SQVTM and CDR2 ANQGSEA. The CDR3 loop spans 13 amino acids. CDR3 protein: CSGLRGGRDTQYF. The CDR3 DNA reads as TGCAGCGGCTTACGGGGGGGCCGAGATACGCAGTATTTT.

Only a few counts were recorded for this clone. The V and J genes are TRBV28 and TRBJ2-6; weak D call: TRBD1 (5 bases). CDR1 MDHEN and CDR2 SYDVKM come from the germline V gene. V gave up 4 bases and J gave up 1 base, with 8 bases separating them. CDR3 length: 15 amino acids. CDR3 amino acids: CASSSQGSGANVLTF. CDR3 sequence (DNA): TGTGCCAGCAGTTCCCAGGGATCTGGGGCCAACGTCCTGACTTTC.

DNA for the CDR3: TGCGCCAGCAGCCTGCGGGAGGAGGTCTCTGGAAACACCATATATTTT. This gives the protein CASSLREEVSGNTIYF. J is TRBJ1-3 and V is TRBV4-1; D is undetermined. V lost 4 bases, J lost 0 bases, and 13 bases lay in between. Per the germline V gene, CDR1 is MGHRA and CDR2 is YSYEKL. This CDR3 region has 16 residues.

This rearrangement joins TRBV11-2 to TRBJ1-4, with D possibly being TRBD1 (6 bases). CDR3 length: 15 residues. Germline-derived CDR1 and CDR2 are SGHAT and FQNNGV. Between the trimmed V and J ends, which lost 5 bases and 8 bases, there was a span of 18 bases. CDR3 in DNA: TGTGCCAGCAGCCTGGGGGCAGGGTTTGGAGAAAAACTGTTTTTT. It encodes CASSLGAGFGEKLFF.

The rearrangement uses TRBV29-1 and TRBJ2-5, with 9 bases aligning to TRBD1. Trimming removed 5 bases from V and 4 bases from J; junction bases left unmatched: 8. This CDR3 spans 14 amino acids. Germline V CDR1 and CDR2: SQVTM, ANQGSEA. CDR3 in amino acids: CSVTGQGNRETQYF. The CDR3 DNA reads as TGCAGCGTTACGGGACAGGGTAACCGAGAGACCCAGTACTTC.